The entry below describes one T cell receptor (beta chain). Its antigen is unknown. Any history of autoimmune disease or systemic immunosuppression disqualified patients. Germline V gene data show CDR1 as MNHEY and CDR2 as SVGAGI. This CDR3 contains 13 residues. V lost 6 bases to trimming and J lost 10 bases, with 13 bases between them. This entry comes from a study of OX40 agonist ivuxolimab in advanced cancers. Notes on the study in general: Researchers did not determine the expanded peripheral T cells' antigen specificity.

This table comes from immunoSEQ multiplex PCR, and its TCRdb copy is limited to in-frame clones, with some not included. The sample contains some 81,000 clones, approximately 86% of which appear only once. The TCR was taken from an adult with an advanced solid tumor such as melanoma, head and neck, liver or kidney cancer. The material was CD4+ or CD8+ T cells sorted from blood, obtained in a trial of the OX40 agonist ivuxolimab. The chain carries TRBV6-5 and TRBJ1-6; D is ambiguous. Written as DNA, the CDR3 is TGTGCCAGCAGCCTTGACCGAAGATCACCCCTCCACTTT. Its protein product is CASSLDRRSPLHF.